This T cell receptor beta chain was found in a study of blood T cell repertoires in COVID-19. Study overall: The cDNA or gDNA used as material had been derived from T cells, B-cell-depleted T cells, or PBMCs.

Clones were sequenced by immunoSEQ multiplex PCR, and TCRdb holds only the in-frame ones, with some missing. The sample consists of about 150,000 clones, under 95% of them appearing once. Trimming removed 2 bases at V and 4 bases at J, with 12 bases between. Germline V gives CDR1 SGHRS, CDR2 YFSETQ. This CDR3 has 14 amino acids. Input material: peripheral blood. The rearrangement uses TRBV5-1 and TRBJ1-2; a weak D match, TRBD1 (5 bases). The clonotype originates from a man aged 50 to 60 with acute or convalescent COVID-19. CDR3 DNA: TGCGCCAGCAGCTTCGGAGGGGAAGTCTATGGCTACACCTTC. Translation: CASSFGGEVYGYTF.